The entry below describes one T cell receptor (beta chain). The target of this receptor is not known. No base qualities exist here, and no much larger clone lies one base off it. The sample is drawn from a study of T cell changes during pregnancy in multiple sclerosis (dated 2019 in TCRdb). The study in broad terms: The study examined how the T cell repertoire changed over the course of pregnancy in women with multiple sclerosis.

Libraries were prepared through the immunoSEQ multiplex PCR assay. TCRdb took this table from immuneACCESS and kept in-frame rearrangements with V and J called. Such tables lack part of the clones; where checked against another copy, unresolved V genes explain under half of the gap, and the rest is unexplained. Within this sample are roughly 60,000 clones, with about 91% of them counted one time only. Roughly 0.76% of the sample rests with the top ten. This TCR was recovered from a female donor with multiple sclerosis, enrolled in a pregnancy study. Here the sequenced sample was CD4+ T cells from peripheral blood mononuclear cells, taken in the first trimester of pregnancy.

The nucleotide sequence reads as follows: TGTGCCAGCAGTTTACGCCCCCGGGGATTAGCGGGGGGGCCGAGGGGAGAGACCCAGTACTTC. Translated, it gives CASSLRPRGLAGGPRGETQYF. The sequence is built from TRBV27 and TRBJ2-5; TRBD2 aligns with 11 central bases. As encoded in the germline V gene (reference sequence), CDR1 is MNHEY while CDR2 is SMNVEV. The CDR3 runs 21 amino acids, cysteine and phenylalanine included. Just the 63-base CDR3 DNA is kept, in frame starting at base 1. V is cut back by 2 bases and J by 4 bases, with 21 bases in the junction unmatched.